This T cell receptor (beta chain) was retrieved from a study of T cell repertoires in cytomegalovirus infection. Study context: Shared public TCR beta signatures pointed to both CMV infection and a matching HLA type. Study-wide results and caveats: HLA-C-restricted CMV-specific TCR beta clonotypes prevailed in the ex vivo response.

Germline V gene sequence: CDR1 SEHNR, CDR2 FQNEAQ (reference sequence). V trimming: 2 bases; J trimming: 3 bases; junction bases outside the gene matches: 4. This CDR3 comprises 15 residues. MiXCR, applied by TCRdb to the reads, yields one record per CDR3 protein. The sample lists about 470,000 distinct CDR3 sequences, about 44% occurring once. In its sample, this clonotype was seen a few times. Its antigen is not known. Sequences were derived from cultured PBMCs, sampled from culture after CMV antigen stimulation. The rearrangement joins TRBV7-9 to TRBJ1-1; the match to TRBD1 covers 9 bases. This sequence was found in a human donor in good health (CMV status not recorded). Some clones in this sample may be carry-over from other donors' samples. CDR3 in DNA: TGTGCCAGCAGCTTACCTGGGACAGGGCACACTGAAGCTTTCTTT. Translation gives CASSLPGTGHTEAFF. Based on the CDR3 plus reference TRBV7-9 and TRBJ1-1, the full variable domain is DTGVSQNPRHKITKRGQNVTFRCDPISEHNRLYWYRQTLGQGPEFLTYFQNEAQLEKSRLLSDRFSAERPKGSFSTLEIQRTEQGDSAMYLCASSLPGTGHTEAFFGQGTRLTVV.